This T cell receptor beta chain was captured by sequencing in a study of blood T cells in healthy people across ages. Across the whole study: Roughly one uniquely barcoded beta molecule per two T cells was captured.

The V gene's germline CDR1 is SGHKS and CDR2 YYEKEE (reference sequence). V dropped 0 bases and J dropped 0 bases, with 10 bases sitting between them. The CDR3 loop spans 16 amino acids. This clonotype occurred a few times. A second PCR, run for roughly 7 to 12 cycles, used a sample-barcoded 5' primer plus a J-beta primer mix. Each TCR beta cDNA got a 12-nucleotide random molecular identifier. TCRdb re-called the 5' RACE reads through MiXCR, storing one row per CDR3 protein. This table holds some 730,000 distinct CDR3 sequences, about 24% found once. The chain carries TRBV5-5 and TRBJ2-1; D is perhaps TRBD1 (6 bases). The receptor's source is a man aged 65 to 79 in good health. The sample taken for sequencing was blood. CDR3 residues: CASSLAQGISYNEQFF. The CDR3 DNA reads TGTGCCAGCAGCTTGGCACAGGGAATCTCCTACAATGAGCAGTTCTTC.